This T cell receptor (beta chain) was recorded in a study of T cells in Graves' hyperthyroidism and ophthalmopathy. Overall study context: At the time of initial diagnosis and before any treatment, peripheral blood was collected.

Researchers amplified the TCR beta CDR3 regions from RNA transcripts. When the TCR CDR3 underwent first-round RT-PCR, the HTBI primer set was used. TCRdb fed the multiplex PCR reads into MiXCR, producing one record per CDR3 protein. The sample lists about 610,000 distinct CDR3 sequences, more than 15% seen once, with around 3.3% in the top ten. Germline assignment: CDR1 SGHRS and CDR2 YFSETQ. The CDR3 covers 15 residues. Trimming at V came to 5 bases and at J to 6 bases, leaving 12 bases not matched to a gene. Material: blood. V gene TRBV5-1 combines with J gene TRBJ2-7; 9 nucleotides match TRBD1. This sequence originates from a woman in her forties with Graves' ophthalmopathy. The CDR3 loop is CASSFDEQGAGEQYF. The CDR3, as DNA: TGCGCCAGCAGTTTTGACGAACAGGGGGCAGGCGAGCAGTACTTC.